This T cell receptor beta chain stems from a study of cytomegalovirus exposure and HLA in healthy donors. Study observations and caveats: Highest at DRB1 and lowest at HLA-C, TCR association rates differed among HLA loci in a later analysis. Productive rates of about 87% or about 30% were seen for most TCR beta V segments in an earlier analysis. Three chains linked to CMV were shown in vitro to be specific for CMV antigens.

The CDR3 is 13 amino acids. Germline-derived CDR1 and CDR2 are MNHEY and SVGAGI. V was pared by 10 bases and J by 2 bases, with 6 bases of the junction left unmatched. The PCR made use of 60 Vbeta and 13 Jbeta primers. The table came from immunoSEQ multiplex PCR; TCRdb's copy has only in-frame clones and leaves some out. The data show 95,000 to 100,000 clones, under 85% seen once. This clone was recorded a few times. Its matching antigen is unknown. Donors were nominally healthy when sampled, though unrecorded immune exposures were likely. The V gene is TRBV6-5, the J gene TRBJ2-7; 9 bases agree with TRBD2. The clonotype originates from a man aged 35 to 55 in good health and CMV-seronegative. The source material was PBMCs. In DNA form, the CDR3 reads TGTGCCACCGCTAGCGGGGAGCCCTACGAGCAGTACTTC. As protein: CATASGEPYEQYF.